This TCR beta chain is from a study of T cells expressing NK-cell markers. Study in general: Sorted CD3+CD56+NKG2C+, CD3+CD56+NKG2C- and CD3+CD56-NKG2C+ T-cell subsets were beta-chain profiled.

Germline V lookup: CDR1 SGHRS, CDR2 YFSETQ. The CDR3 loop spans 18 amino acids. Following a re-call of the 5' RACE reads, TCRdb has one entry per CDR3 protein and lacks DNA. This sample's table has about 430,000 distinct CDR3 sequences. The chain joins TRBV5-1 to TRBJ2-1; the D call of TRBD2 rests on TCRdb alone, since no DNA is present to check it. This receptor was taken from a woman between 45 and 65 years old in good health. Sequencing input: blood T cells: a sorted CD56 or NKG2C T cell subset, CD4+ or CD8+ T cells, or bulk PBMC T cells (not recorded which). CDR3: CASSGTSPGLAGNNEQFF.